The 9 T cell receptor beta chains in this list originate from one sample, sequenced in a study of human T cells and chemical hapten exposure (dated by TCRdb to about 2021). The time point label, read with the paper, signifies: patch test 1, 2 weeks after DPC sensitization. The sample's treatment or condition label, decoded: therapeutic diphenylcyclopropenone sensitization with weekly scalp DPC. The protocol used for the library was RACE. Instrument used: NextSeq 500. The public reads were reprocessed in TCRdb via fastp at Q25 and MiXCR, keeping in-frame beta chains. Identical CDR3 proteins give one entry, which carries the most common genes and DNA. Here the sample has some 380,000 distinct CDR3 sequences; around 4.8% occur a single time. Of the sample, 2% to 2.5% falls within the top ten clones. Material: whole blood, obtained in connection with sensitization to the hapten diphenylcyclopropenone (DPC). The origin of the receptors is a woman aged 50 to 60 with alopecia areata. Some clones in this sample may be carry-over from other donors' samples.

Ten or more counts support this clonotype. The rearrangement joins TRBV28 to TRBJ2-5, with D unresolved. V was pared by 2 bases and J by 1 base, with 14 bases between. This CDR3 spans 16 amino acids. Germline CDR1 and CDR2: MDHEN and SYDVKM. The CDR3 DNA reads as TGTGCCAGCAGTTTAAATTCTCCCGGGCCCCAAGAGACCCAGTACTTC. This encodes CASSLNSPGPQETQYF.

The chain employs TRBV10-2 and TRBJ1-1, with 7 bases fitting TRBD1. The CDR3 runs to 12 residues. J was trimmed by 10 bases and V by 5 bases; bases with no gene match: 7. CDR1 is WSHSY and CDR2 is SAAADI in the germline V gene. The CDR3 reads CASSRDSVGAFF. In nucleotides, the CDR3 is TGCGCCAGCAGTAGGGACAGCGTAGGAGCTTTCTTT.

The rearrangement links TRBV20-1 to TRBJ2-1; 14 nucleotides align to TRBD2. The CDR3 totals 17 residues. CDR1 and CDR2 from the germline V gene are DFQATT and SNEGSKA (reference sequence). J gave up 6 bases and V 3 bases, and 10 bases lay outside the gene matches. The CDR3 sequence: CSARKGLAGASANEQFF. Written as DNA, the CDR3 is TGCAGTGCTAGGAAGGGACTAGCGGGAGCTTCTGCCAATGAGCAGTTCTTC.

V usage is TRBV6-2 or TRBV6-3 and J usage is TRBJ2-7; D is undetermined. The V gene lost 0 bases and the J gene lost 2 bases, with 8 bases spanning the gap. The germline V gene encodes CDR1 MNHEY and CDR2 SVGEGT. CDR3 length: 14 residues. Written as DNA, the CDR3 is TGTGCCAGCAGTTACTCGGCTGTTCCCTACGAGCAGTACTTC. It codes for CASSYSAVPYEQYF.

This clonotype was observed a handful of times. This rearrangement joins TRBV24-1 to TRBJ2-3; D not certain. Germline CDR1 is KGHDR and CDR2 is SFDVKD. V lost 2 bases, J lost 6 bases, and 2 bases lay in between. This CDR3 comprises 11 residues. CDR3 in amino acids: CATSDWDTQYF. The CDR3 nucleotides read TGTGCCACCAGTGATTGGGATACGCAGTATTTT.

This clonotype came up many times. J is TRBJ1-2 and V is TRBV29-1; the match to TRBD1 covers 8 bases. The CDR3 loop spans 13 amino acids. The V gene's germline CDR1 is SQVTM and CDR2 ANQGSEA. Trimming took 3 bases from V and 3 from J; bases not matched to a gene: 3. The CDR3 loop reads CSVDAGGDYGYTF. CDR3 bases: TGCAGCGTTGACGCAGGGGGCGACTATGGCTACACCTTC. The whole variable domain, filled in from reference TRBV29-1 and TRBJ1-2, reads SAVISQKPSRDICQRGTSLTIQCQVDSQVTMMFWYRQQPGQSLTLIATANQGSEATYESGFVIDKFPISRPNLTFSTLTVSNMSPEDSSIYLCSVDAGGDYGYTFGSGTRLTVV.

This clonotype was counted a few times. CDR3 coding DNA: TGTGCTAGTGGCTACGGACAGGGGGGCTACACCGGGGAGCTGTTTTTT. Encoded protein: CASGYGQGGYTGELFF. The chain couples TRBV12-5 to TRBJ2-2; the match to TRBD1 covers 10 bases. The CDR3 is made up of 16 amino acids. The V gene's germline CDR1 is LGHNT and CDR2 FRNRAP. Trimming at V came to 6 bases and at J to 3 bases, leaving 7 bases not matched to a gene.

Turning to this clonotype: A much larger clone differs from this one at a single base, so this may be a read error. The chain links TRBV4-1 to TRBJ2-1; 13 bases are shared with TRBD2. The CDR3 totals 17 residues. Germline assignment: CDR1 MGHRA and CDR2 YSYEKL. The DNA of the CDR3 is TGCACCAGCAGCCAAGAAGGAACTAGCGGGGGGGTCAATGAGCAGTTCTTC. It translates to CTSSQEGTSGGVNEQFF.

The chain joins TRBV29-1 to TRBJ1-1; a weak D match, TRBD1 (5 bases). The CDR3 is 10 amino acids. The V gene's germline CDR1 is SQVTM and CDR2 ANQGSEA. Trimming cost V 7 bases and J 6 bases, with 9 bases left between them. The DNA of the CDR3 is TGCAGCGCTGGGACGGCTGAAGCTTTCTTT. Its translation: CSAGTAEAFF.